The 23 T cell receptor beta chains below all came from one sample that was sequenced in a study of blood T cell repertoires in COVID-19. Using immunoSEQ multiplex PCR, the repertoire was profiled, and TCRdb retains in-frame clones only, with some absent. Of tens of thousands of clones detected, about 93% appear once; the ten largest clones hold nearly 8.5%. Sequencing used peripheral blood. The receptors were sampled from a human donor in a cohort sampled during active COVID-19.

The CDR3 DNA reads TGTGCCAGCAGGACGAGACAGGGGGCATTCGATGAGCAGTTCTTC. This translates into CASRTRQGAFDEQFF. The chain employs TRBV6-6 and TRBJ2-1, with TRBD1 matching 10 bases. Trimming cost V 6 bases and J 8 bases; bases outside gene matches: 10. This CDR3 comprises 15 residues. Germline V gives CDR1 MNHNY, CDR2 SVGAGI (reference sequence).

To note about this clone: Distinct nucleotide sequences in the sample also encode this CDR3. The chain employs TRBV28 and TRBJ2-7; TRBD1 matches 9 bases. With 2 bases clipped from V and 5 bases from J, the junction kept 4 bases outside the gene matches. Germline-derived CDR1 and CDR2 are MDHEN and SYDVKM. The CDR3 has 14 amino acids. CDR3 in amino acids: CASSLPGTGNEQYF. CDR3 sequence (DNA): TGTGCCAGCAGTTTACCCGGGACAGGGAACGAGCAGTACTTC.

The sample holds one count of this clone. The chain carries TRBV6-1 and TRBJ1-2, with 11 bases matching TRBD1. There are 15 residues in the CDR3. Germline V CDR1 and CDR2: MNHNS, SASEGT. The junction had 3 bases not matched to a gene; V was cut back by 1 base and J by 5 bases. The CDR3 region has the DNA TGTGCCAGCAGTGAAGGGACAGGGGGCGGATATGGCTACACCTTC. Translated, it gives CASSEGTGGGYGYTF.

The rearrangement uses TRBV7-2 and TRBJ2-7; 10 bases map to TRBD2. Germline CDR1 SGHTA, CDR2 FQGNSA. This CDR3 has 17 residues. Germline trimming cut 5 bases from V and 3 bases from J; bases unmatched to any gene: 13. CDR3 region: CASSRTSGERIIYEQYF. CDR3 DNA: TGTGCCAGCAGCCGCACTAGCGGGGAGCGAATTATCTACGAGCAGTACTTC.

This chain links TRBV28 with TRBJ2-7; TRBD1 matches 9 bases. Germline V gives CDR1 MDHEN, CDR2 SYDVKM. The CDR3 length is 17 residues. V shed 5 bases, J shed 1 base, and the junction held 12 bases outside the gene matches. The CDR3 loop reads CASSPARGTGLSYEQYF. The CDR3 coding sequence is TGTGCCAGCAGTCCAGCTCGCGGGACAGGGTTATCCTACGAGCAGTACTTC.

This clone was observed once. This chain joins TRBV9 and TRBJ1-1; D is undetermined. V was trimmed by 1 base and J by 11 bases, leaving 18 bases between them. Germline V CDR1 and CDR2: SGDLS, YYNGEE. The CDR3 runs 14 residues. DNA of the CDR3: TGTGCCAGCAGCGTACGCGACATACTGACGCAGGCTTTCTTT. It is translated as CASSVRDILTQAFF.

This chain joins TRBV9 and TRBJ1-4, with 8 bases fitting TRBD1. The CDR3 is 14 amino acids. CDR1 and CDR2 (germline): SGDLS, YYNGEE. V lost 4 bases to trimming and J lost 7 bases; unmatched junction nucleotides: 6. CDR3 bases: TGTGCCAGCAGCCCCACAGGGGGAAGTGAAAAACTGTTTTTT. It is translated as CASSPTGGSEKLFF.

The V and J genes are TRBV27 and TRBJ1-2; 8 bases line up with TRBD1. Germline V lookup: CDR1 MNHEY, CDR2 SMNVEV (reference sequence). The CDR3 contains 14 residues. The V segment lost 10 bases and the J segment 4 bases; nucleotides outside the gene matches: 11. The CDR3 sequence: CATQGAGGLYGYTF. CDR3 in DNA: TGTGCCACGCAGGGGGCCGGCGGCCTCTATGGCTACACCTTC.

The chain couples TRBV19 to TRBJ1-4; 9 bases are a match to TRBD1. After removal of 2 bases from V and 6 bases from J, the junction contained 1 base not matched to a gene. The germline CDR1 and CDR2 sequences are LNHDA and SQIVND (reference sequence). The CDR3 has 14 residues. The CDR3 nucleotides are TGTGCCAGTAGTATACGGGACAGGGATGAAAAACTGTTTTTT. Its protein is CASSIRDRDEKLFF.

This clone was seen once. V gene TRBV11-2 combines with J gene TRBJ1-4; 8 positions match TRBD1. Germline values: CDR1 SGHAT, CDR2 FQNNGV. The CDR3 consists of 18 residues. The J segment lost 8 bases and the V segment lost 5 bases, leaving 19 bases of the junction unmatched. CDR3 residues: CASSRTRGLSRLGEKLFF. The CDR3 DNA follows: TGTGCCAGCAGCCGAACCAGGGGGCTCAGTCGTCTTGGGGAAAAACTGTTTTTT.

This clone was observed once. V gene TRBV28 combines with J gene TRBJ1-2; 9 bases are a match to TRBD1. CDR3 size: 18 residues. V gave up 5 bases and J gave up 4 bases; unmatched junction bases: 17. Germline V gene lookup returns CDR1 MDHEN and CDR2 SYDVKM. Written as DNA, the CDR3 is TGTGCCAGCAGTAGATTCCTCCCGGGACAGGGACCCTTCTATGGCTACACCTTC. Translated: CASSRFLPGQGPFYGYTF.

J is TRBJ1-1 and V is TRBV28, with TRBD1 identical over 7 bases. The V gene's germline CDR1 is MDHEN and CDR2 SYDVKM. V was pared by 6 bases and J by 4 bases, with 11 bases of the junction left unmatched. The CDR3 length is 15 residues. In nucleotides, the CDR3 is TGTGCCAGCAGCCCGGTGGGGCAGGGGGTCACTGAAGCTTTCTTT. Residues: CASSPVGQGVTEAFF.

The chain joins TRBV11-2 to TRBJ1-5, with 9 bases matching TRBD1. CDR1 and CDR2 (germline): SGHAT, FQNNGV. CDR3 size: 14 residues. J gave up 4 bases and V 4 bases, and 2 bases lay outside the gene matches. Here the CDR3 reads CASSSTGGNQPQHF. As DNA, the CDR3 is TGTGCCAGCAGCTCGACAGGGGGAAATCAGCCCCAGCATTTT.

The chain joins TRBV7-2 to TRBJ2-5, with 9 bases matching TRBD1. CDR3 length: 15 amino acids. Germline V lookup: CDR1 SGHTA, CDR2 FQGNSA. V shed 3 bases, J shed 1 base, and the junction held 3 bases outside the gene matches. This CDR3 is CASSLGQGSQETQYF. In DNA, the CDR3 is TGTGCCAGCAGCTTGGGACAGGGAAGCCAAGAGACCCAGTACTTC.

The chain uses TRBV27 and TRBJ1-1; no firm D call. The CDR3 is made up of 13 amino acids. CDR1 and CDR2 (germline): MNHEY, SMNVEV (reference sequence). V dropped 3 bases and J dropped 1 base, with 6 bases sitting between them. CDR3: CASSFNGNTEAFF. The CDR3 DNA is TGTGCCAGCAGTTTCAACGGGAACACTGAAGCTTTCTTT.

The rearrangement links TRBV10-2 to TRBJ2-7, with 9 bases that match TRBD2. CDR1 is WSHSY and CDR2 is SAAADI in the germline V gene. This CDR3 is 19 amino acids long. The ends lost 2 bases at V and 4 bases at J; junction bases unmatched: 18. The CDR3 loop reads CASSEGRTGWTSEVYEQYF. In nucleotides, the CDR3 is TGCGCCAGCAGTGAGGGGAGGACAGGATGGACTAGCGAAGTATACGAGCAGTACTTC.

The gene calls are TRBV19 and TRBJ2-7; 10 positions match TRBD1. The CDR3 runs to 15 residues. V trimming: 6 bases; J trimming: 2 bases; junction bases outside the gene matches: 7. CDR1 and CDR2 from the germline V gene are LNHDA and SQIVND (reference sequence). CDR3 sequence: CASSAAGTGAYEQYF. CDR3 DNA sequence: TGTGCCAGTAGCGCCGCCGGGACAGGGGCCTACGAGCAGTACTTC.

This clone was found a few times. The chain couples TRBV30 to TRBJ1-5; D not resolved. Trimming removed 0 bases from V and 2 bases from J, with 14 bases in between. Germline CDR1 reads GTSNPN; CDR2 reads SVGIG (reference sequence). There are 16 residues in the CDR3. The CDR3 loop is CAWSVFPGEGNQPQHF. Here the CDR3 DNA reads TGTGCCTGGAGTGTCTTCCCGGGAGAGGGCAATCAGCCCCAGCATTTT.

V gene TRBV14 combines with J gene TRBJ1-1; TRBD1 matches 8 bases. CDR1 is SGHDN and CDR2 is FVKESK in the germline V gene. V shed 2 bases, J shed 5 bases, and the junction held 7 bases outside the gene matches. The CDR3 consists of 15 residues. This CDR3 reads CASSQLQGVGTEAFF. The CDR3 region has the DNA TGTGCCAGCAGCCAACTACAGGGGGTAGGAACTGAAGCTTTCTTT.

The chain links TRBV7-9 to TRBJ2-3; D is unresolved. This CDR3 spans 14 amino acids. The germline V gene has CDR1 SEHNR and CDR2 FQNEAQ (reference sequence). The ends were cut back, 4 bases at V and 1 base at J, with 9 bases in the middle. CDR3 sequence (DNA): TGTGCCAGCAGCTCGCCCCAGGGCACAGATACGCAGTATTTT. Protein product: CASSSPQGTDTQYF.

This chain joins TRBV9 and TRBJ2-3, with a possible D match to TRBD2 (6 bases). The CDR3 has 15 residues. Trimming cost V 3 bases and J 0 bases, with 11 bases left between them. Per germline, CDR1 SGDLS and CDR2 YYNGEE. CDR3 in amino acids: CASSGPAGSTDTQYF. CDR3 nucleotides: TGTGCCAGCAGCGGCCCAGCGGGTAGCACAGATACGCAGTATTTT.

In its sample, this clone was seen a few times. J is TRBJ2-5 and V is TRBV11-2, with TRBD1 identical over 7 bases. The germline V gene encodes CDR1 SGHAT and CDR2 FQNNGV. The ends lost 4 bases at V and 1 base at J; junction bases unmatched: 6. The CDR3 loop spans 15 amino acids. CDR3 region: CASSSIRQGQETQYF. CDR3 sequence (DNA): TGTGCCAGCAGCTCCATTCGACAGGGCCAAGAGACCCAGTACTTC. The full variable domain, in which reference TRBV11-2 and TRBJ2-5 provide the parts outside the CDR3, is EAGVAQSPRYKIIEKRQSVAFWCNPISGHATLYWYQQILGQGPKLLIQFQNNGVVDDSQLPKDRFSAERLKGVDSTLKIQPAKLEDSAVYLCASSSIRQGQETQYFGPGTRLLVL.

The chain couples TRBV2 to TRBJ1-1, with no clear D. Per the germline V gene, CDR1 is SNHLY and CDR2 is FYNNEI. Trimming shortened V by 0 bases and J by 3 bases, and 11 bases separated the two germline ends. The CDR3 runs 15 residues. This chain's CDR3 is CASSEALPGYTEAFF. The CDR3 region has the DNA TGTGCCAGCAGTGAAGCGCTTCCGGGTTACACTGAAGCTTTCTTT. The whole variable domain, remainder taken from reference TRBV2 and TRBJ1-1, is EPEVTQTPSHQVTQMGQEVILRCVPISNHLYFYWYRQILGQKVEFLVSFYNNEISEKSEIFDDQFSVERPDGSNFTLKIRSTKLEDSAMYFCASSEALPGYTEAFFGQGTRLTVV.